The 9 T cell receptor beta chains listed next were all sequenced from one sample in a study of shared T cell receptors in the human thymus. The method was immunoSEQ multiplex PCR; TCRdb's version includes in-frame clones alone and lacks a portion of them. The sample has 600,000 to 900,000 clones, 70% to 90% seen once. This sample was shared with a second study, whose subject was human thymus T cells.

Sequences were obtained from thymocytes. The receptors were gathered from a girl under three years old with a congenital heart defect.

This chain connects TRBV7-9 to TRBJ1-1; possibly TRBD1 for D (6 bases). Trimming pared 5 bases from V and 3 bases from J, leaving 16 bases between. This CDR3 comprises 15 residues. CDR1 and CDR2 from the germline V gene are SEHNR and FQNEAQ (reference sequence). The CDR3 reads CASSPGGGADTEAFF. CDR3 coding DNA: TGTGCCAGCAGCCCGGGAGGGGGGGCCGACACTGAAGCTTTCTTT.

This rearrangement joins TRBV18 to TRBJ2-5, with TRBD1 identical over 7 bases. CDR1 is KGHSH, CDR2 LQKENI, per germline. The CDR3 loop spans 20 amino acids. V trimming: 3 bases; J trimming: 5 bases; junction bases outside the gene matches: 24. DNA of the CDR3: TGTGCCAGCTCACCGACCGAAAGGGACAGAAGGCCCGGGACCGGGGAGACCCAGTACTTC. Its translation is CASSPTERDRRPGTGETQYF.

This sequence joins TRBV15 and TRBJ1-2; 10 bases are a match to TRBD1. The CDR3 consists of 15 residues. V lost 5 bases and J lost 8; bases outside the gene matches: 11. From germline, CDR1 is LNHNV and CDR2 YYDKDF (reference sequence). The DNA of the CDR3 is TGTGCCACCAGCCCCCGGGGGACAGGGGCGGTCGGCTACACCTTC. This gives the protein CATSPRGTGAVGYTF.

The CDR3, as DNA: TGTGCCAGCAGCTTGCCGGGACAGAAGAACAATGAGCAGTTCTTC. Protein: CASSLPGQKNNEQFF. The rearrangement joins TRBV5-6 to TRBJ2-1; 7 bases match TRBD1. Germline CDR1 is SGHDT and CDR2 is YYEEEE. Germline trimming cut 1 base from V and 5 bases from J; bases unmatched to any gene: 6. The CDR3 contains 15 residues.

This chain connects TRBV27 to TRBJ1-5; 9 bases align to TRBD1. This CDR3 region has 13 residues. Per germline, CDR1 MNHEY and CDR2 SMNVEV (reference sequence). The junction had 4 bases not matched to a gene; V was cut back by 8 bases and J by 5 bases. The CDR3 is CASGQGTHQPQHF. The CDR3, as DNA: TGTGCCAGCGGACAGGGGACCCATCAGCCCCAGCATTTT.

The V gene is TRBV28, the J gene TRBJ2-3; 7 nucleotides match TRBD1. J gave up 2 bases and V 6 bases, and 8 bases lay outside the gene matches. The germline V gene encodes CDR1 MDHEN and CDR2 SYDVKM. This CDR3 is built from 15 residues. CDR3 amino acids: CASSLPGQNTDTQYF. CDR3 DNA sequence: TGTGCCAGCAGCCTACCGGGACAGAACACAGATACGCAGTATTTT.

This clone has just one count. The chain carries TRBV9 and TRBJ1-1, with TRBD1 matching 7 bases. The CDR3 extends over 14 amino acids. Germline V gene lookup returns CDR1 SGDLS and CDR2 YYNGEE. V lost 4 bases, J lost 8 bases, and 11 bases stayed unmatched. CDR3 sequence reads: CASSSRDRDSEAFF. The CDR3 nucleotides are TGTGCCAGCAGCTCCCGGGACAGAGACTCGGAAGCTTTCTTT.

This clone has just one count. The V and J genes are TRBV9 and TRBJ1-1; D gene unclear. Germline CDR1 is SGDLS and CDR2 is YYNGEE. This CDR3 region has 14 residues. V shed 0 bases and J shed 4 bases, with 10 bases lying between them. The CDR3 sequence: CASSVAGFGTEAFF. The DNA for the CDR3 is TGTGCCAGCAGCGTAGCCGGGTTTGGCACTGAAGCTTTCTTT.

The CDR3 loop is CASSSQDRVYEQYF. The DNA for the CDR3 is TGCGCCAGCAGCTCCCAGGACAGGGTTTACGAGCAGTACTTC. The V and J genes are TRBV4-1 and TRBJ2-7; TRBD1 matches at 8 bases. This CDR3 is built from 14 residues. V was clipped by 5 bases and J by 4 bases; unmatched bases: 7. Germline V gives CDR1 MGHRA, CDR2 YSYEKL.